These 8 T cell receptor beta chains were sequenced from one sample in a study of blood T cell repertoires in COVID-19. Produced via immunoSEQ multiplex PCR; TCRdb's table is partial and in-frame only. Here the sample spans approximately 68,000 clones, 65% to 90% being singletons. The specimen was peripheral blood. These receptors originate from an older woman with acute or convalescent COVID-19.

This chain connects TRBV5-4 to TRBJ2-1, with 8 bases fitting TRBD2. The CDR3 runs 15 residues. Germline CDR1 reads SGHNT; CDR2 reads YYREEE (reference sequence). J lost 6 bases, V lost 0 bases, and 5 bases had no gene match. The CDR3 region has the DNA TGTGCCAGCAGCTTGGCGGGGGGGCGTTCCAATGAGCAGTTCTTC. This codes for CASSLAGGRSNEQFF.

The chain uses TRBV19 and TRBJ2-5; D gene uncertain. Trimming removed 5 bases at V and 2 bases at J, with 12 bases between. The CDR3 has 14 amino acids. Germline values: CDR1 LNHDA, CDR2 SQIVND (reference sequence). As DNA, the CDR3 is TGTGCCAGTAGTGAGAGGAGTCGACAAGAGACCCAGTACTTC. The encoded protein is CASSERSRQETQYF.

The genes are TRBV6-4 and TRBJ1-2; weak D call: TRBD1 (6 bases). The CDR3 sequence is 13 residues long. V lost 6 bases to trimming and J lost 2 bases, with 10 bases between them. Germline V CDR1 and CDR2: MRHNA, SNTAGT. The CDR3 reads CASSRDKNYGYTF. The CDR3 region has the DNA TGTGCCAGCAGCAGGGACAAGAACTATGGCTACACCTTC.

The rearrangement links TRBV7-2 to TRBJ2-1; 10 nucleotides agree with TRBD2. J gave up 7 bases and V 6 bases, and 9 bases lay outside the gene matches. This CDR3 has 15 amino acids. From germline, CDR1 is SGHTA and CDR2 FQGNSA. The DNA for the CDR3 is TGTGCCAGCAGACTGAGCGGGGGGGCAGGAAATGAGCAGTTCTTC. Translating gives CASRLSGGAGNEQFF. The full variable domain, rest sourced from reference TRBV7-2 and TRBJ2-1, is GAGVSQSPSNKVTEKGKDVELRCDPISGHTALYWYRQSLGQGLEFLIYFQGNSAPDKSGLPSDRFSAERTGGSVSTLTIQRTQQEDSAVYLCASRLSGGAGNEQFFGPGTRLTVL.

The J gene is TRBJ1-1, the V gene TRBV10-3; 7 bases are a match to TRBD1. The V and J ends lost 11 bases and 0 bases, in that order; junction bases with no gene match: 6. CDR1 and CDR2 from the germline V gene are ENHRY and SYGVKD. The CDR3 loop spans 13 amino acids. CDR3 in amino acids: CASRDSLNTEAFF. DNA for the CDR3: TGTGCCTCCCGGGACAGTCTGAACACTGAAGCTTTCTTT.

The V and J genes are TRBV6-5 and TRBJ1-2, with D possibly matching TRBD1 (5 bases). This CDR3 is 13 amino acids long. The germline V gene has CDR1 MNHEY and CDR2 SVGAGI. The V end lost 7 bases, the J end lost 6 bases, and 15 bases lay between the germline ends. The CDR3 DNA is TGTGCCAGCACCCCCCCGGGGGTCGATGGCTACACCTTC. It specifies CASTPPGVDGYTF.

The genes are TRBV7-9 and TRBJ1-2, with D unclear. From germline, CDR1 is SEHNR and CDR2 FQNEAQ (reference sequence). V dropped 3 bases and J dropped 6 bases, with 14 bases sitting between them. This CDR3 region has 14 residues. DNA for the CDR3: TGTGCCAGCAGCTTTTCCTCGGCAGCGGATGGCTACACCTTC. This encodes CASSFSSAADGYTF. The full variable domain, rest sourced from reference TRBV7-9 and TRBJ1-2, is DTGVSQNPRHKITKRGQNVTFRCDPISEHNRLYWYRQTLGQGPEFLTYFQNEAQLEKSRLLSDRFSAERPKGSFSTLEIQRTEQGDSAMYLCASSFSSAADGYTFGSGTRLTVV.

This clone was recorded only once. The chain employs TRBV6-1 and TRBJ2-5; a possible D gene is TRBD2 (6 bases). V lost 1 base to trimming and J lost 4 bases, with 10 bases between them. Per germline, CDR1 MNHNS and CDR2 SASEGT. The CDR3 has 14 residues. The CDR3 sequence is CASSEGGVGETQYF. The CDR3 coding sequence is TGTGCCAGCAGTGAAGGGGGGGTAGGAGAGACCCAGTACTTC.